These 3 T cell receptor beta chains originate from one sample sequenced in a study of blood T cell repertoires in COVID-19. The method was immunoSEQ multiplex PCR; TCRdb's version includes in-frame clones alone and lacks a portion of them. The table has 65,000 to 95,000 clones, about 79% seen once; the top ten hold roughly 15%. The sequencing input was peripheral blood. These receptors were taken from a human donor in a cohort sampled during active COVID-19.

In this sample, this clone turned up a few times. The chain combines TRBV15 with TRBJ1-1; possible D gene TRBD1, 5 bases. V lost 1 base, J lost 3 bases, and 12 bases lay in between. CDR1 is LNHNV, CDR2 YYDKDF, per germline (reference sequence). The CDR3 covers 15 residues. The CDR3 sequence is CATSRARGGYTEAFF. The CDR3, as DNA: TGTGCCACCAGCAGAGCCCGGGGGGGGTACACTGAAGCTTTCTTT.

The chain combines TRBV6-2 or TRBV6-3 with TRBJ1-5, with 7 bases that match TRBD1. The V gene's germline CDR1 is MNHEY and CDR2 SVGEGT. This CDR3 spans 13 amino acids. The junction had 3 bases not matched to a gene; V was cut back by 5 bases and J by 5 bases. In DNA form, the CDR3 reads TGTGCCAGCAGTGGGGACAGCTATCAGCCCCAGCATTTT. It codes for CASSGDSYQPQHF.

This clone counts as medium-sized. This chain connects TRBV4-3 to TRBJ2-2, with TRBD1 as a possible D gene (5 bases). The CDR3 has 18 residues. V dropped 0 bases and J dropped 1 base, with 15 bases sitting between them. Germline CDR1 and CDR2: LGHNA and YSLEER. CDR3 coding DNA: TGCGCCAGCAGCCAAGAATCGGCAGGGTCGGTGAACACCGGGGAGCTGTTTTTT. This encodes CASSQESAGSVNTGELFF.